This T cell receptor beta chain derives from a study of cytomegalovirus exposure and HLA in healthy donors. Study-wide results and limits: Apart from CMV serostatus, no immune exposure information was available. HLA alleles showed associations with around 15,000 TCR beta sequences in a later analysis, at a 0.05 false discovery rate.

The germline V and J ends were trimmed by 3 bases and 9 bases, with 9 bases remaining between them. Germline CDR1 LNHDA, CDR2 SQIVND (reference sequence). The CDR3 spans 12 residues. On this clone itself: Its antigen is not identified.

PCR amplification relied on 60 Vbeta primers (plus 13 Jbeta primers). Produced via immunoSEQ multiplex PCR; TCRdb's table is partial and in-frame only. The sample records around 91,000 clones, around 79% being singletons. The J gene is TRBJ2-1, the V gene TRBV19; D uncertain. Sequenced: PBMCs. The receptor was isolated from a middle-aged woman in good health and CMV-seropositive. CDR3 bases: TGTGCCAGTAGTATGTCAGGTGCTGAGCAGTTCTTC. Its protein product is CASSMSGAEQFF.